This T cell receptor (beta chain) came from a study of shared clonotypes between healthy human individuals. Assay: immunoSEQ multiplex PCR; the TCRdb copy retains only in-frame clones and omits some. The table has more than 2,000,000 clones, roughly 93% seen once. Study-level results: The authors sampled blood alone, and tissue repertoires likely differ.

After removal of 2 bases from V and 3 bases from J, the junction contained 6 bases not matched to a gene. The CDR3 covers 17 residues. Germline loops: CDR1 SGDLS, CDR2 YYNGEE. As for this clone: Its antigen is as yet unknown.

The sequencing sample was made of naive CD4+ T cells from PBMCs. Indicated subset: CD45RA+ positively selected. The chain has TRBV9 and TRBJ2-2, with 11 bases fitting TRBD2. The sequence was collected from a young man in good health. Some clones in this sample may be carry-over from other donors' samples. The DNA for the CDR3 is TGTGCCAGCAGCGTGAGACTAGCGGGGCGATACACCGGGGAGCTGTTTTTT. The encoded protein is CASSVRLAGRYTGELFF. Full variable domain (remainder filled in from reference TRBV9 and TRBJ2-2): DSGVTQTPKHLITATGQRVTLRCSPRSGDLSVYWYQQSLDQGLQFLIQYYNGEERAKGNILERFSAQQFPDLHSELNLSSLELGDSALYFCASSVRLAGRYTGELFFGEGSRLTVL.